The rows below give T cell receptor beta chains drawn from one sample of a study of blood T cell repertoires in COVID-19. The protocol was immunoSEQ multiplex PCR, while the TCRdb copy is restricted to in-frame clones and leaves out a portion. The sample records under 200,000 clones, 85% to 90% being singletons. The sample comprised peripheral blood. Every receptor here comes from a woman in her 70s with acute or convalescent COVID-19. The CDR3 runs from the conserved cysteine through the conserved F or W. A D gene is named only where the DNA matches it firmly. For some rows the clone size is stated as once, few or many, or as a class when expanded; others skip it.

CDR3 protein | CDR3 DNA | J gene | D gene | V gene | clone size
CATKGLMNTGELFF | TGTGCCACCAAGGGACTCATGAACACCGGGGAGCTGTTTTTT | TRBJ2-2 | . | TRBV5-8 | few
CASKRRENTEAFF | TGTGCCAGCAAGCGACGGGAGAACACTGAAGCTTTCTTT | TRBJ1-1 | . | TRBV2 | .
CASSLGTGRDSYEQYF | TGTGCCAGCAGCTTAGGGACAGGGAGGGACTCCTACGAGCAGTACTTC | TRBJ2-7 | . | TRBV7-9 | .
CASSLVTRGNTGELFF | TGCGCCAGCAGCTTGGTGACCAGGGGAAACACCGGGGAGCTGTTTTTT | TRBJ2-2 | . | TRBV5-1 | .
CASSTYRDSVYEQYF | TGTGCCAGCAGCACTTACCGGGACTCAGTCTACGAGCAGTACTTC | TRBJ2-7 | . | TRBV11-2 | .
CASSLVAQGPDEKLFF | TGCGCCAGCAGCTTGGTCGCACAGGGACCGGATGAAAAACTGTTTTTT | TRBJ1-4 | . | TRBV5-1 | .
CATARGSYEQYF | TGTGCCACCGCCCGAGGCTCCTACGAGCAGTACTTC | TRBJ2-7 | . | TRBV6-5 | .
CATSDPGTGGGYGYTF | TGTGCCACCAGTGACCCAGGGACAGGGGGCGGCTATGGCTACACCTTC | TRBJ1-2 | TRBD1 | TRBV24-1 | .
CASTKQGFVSTEAFF | TGTGCCAGCACAAAACAGGGGTTTGTTAGCACTGAAGCTTTCTTT | TRBJ1-1 | TRBD1 | TRBV25-1 | .
CASSEFLPGLAGRRYEQYF | TGCGCCAGCAGTGAATTCCTTCCGGGACTAGCGGGGAGACGCTACGAGCAGTACTTC | TRBJ2-7 | TRBD2 | TRBV10-1 | .
CASSQSQGTYGYTF | TGTGCCAGCAGCCAGTCGCAGGGTACCTATGGCTACACCTTC | TRBJ1-2 | . | TRBV3-1/TRBV3-2 | .
CATSRDRNLGTGRTQYF | TGTGCCACCAGCAGAGACCGCAATCTGGGGACTGGCCGGACCCAGTACTTC | TRBJ2-5 | . | TRBV15 | .
CASSQEISYGYTF | TGTGCCAGCAGCCAAGAGATCAGCTATGGCTACACCTTC | TRBJ1-2 | . | TRBV4-2 | .
CASSSRPGQGAYEQYF | TGTGCCAGCAGCTCCCGGCCGGGACAGGGGGCCTACGAGCAGTACTTC | TRBJ2-7 | TRBD1 | TRBV7-2 | once
CASSLQTNNEQFF | TGTGCCAGCAGCTTGCAAACTAACAATGAGCAGTTCTTC | TRBJ2-1 | . | TRBV5-4 | .
CASSLTLISGANVLTF | TGTGCCAGCAGTTTAACATTAATCTCTGGGGCCAACGTCCTGACTTTC | TRBJ2-6 | . | TRBV27 | .
CASSWPGQGTHEQYF | TGTGCCAGCAGCTGGCCGGGACAGGGTACCCACGAGCAGTACTTC | TRBJ2-7 | TRBD1 | TRBV7-2 | .
CASSQKNPGDTEAFF | TGTGCCAGCAGCCAAAAAAACCCGGGGGACACTGAAGCTTTCTTT | TRBJ1-1 | . | TRBV5-4 | once
CASSPLQGMGTEAFF | TGTGCCAGCAGCCCCTTACAGGGTATGGGCACTGAAGCTTTCTTT | TRBJ1-1 | . | TRBV3-1/TRBV3-2 | .
CASRYRGDGPEKLFF | TGTGCCAGCAGATACCGCGGGGACGGTCCCGAAAAACTGTTTTTT | TRBJ1-4 | . | TRBV6-5 | .
CASSPGLSGDTQYF | TGTGCCAGCTCACCTGGACTTTCGGGAGATACGCAGTATTTT | TRBJ2-3 | . | TRBV18 | .
CASSVVGGGTQYF | TGTGCCAGCAGCGTAGTGGGGGGTGGGACCCAGTACTTC | TRBJ2-5 | . | TRBV9 | .
CASRNGGTQYF | TGTGCCAGCAGGAATGGCGGGACGCAGTATTTT | TRBJ2-3 | . | TRBV6-5 | .
CASSVDFAEQYF | TGTGCCAGCAGCGTTGACTTCGCCGAGCAGTACTTC | TRBJ2-7 | . | TRBV2 | .
CASSTTGQGNSPLHF | TGTGCCAGTAGTACCACGGGACAGGGGAATTCACCCCTCCACTTT | TRBJ1-6 | TRBD1 | TRBV19 | once
CASSYRGGEAFF | TGTGCCAGCAGTTACAGGGGCGGTGAAGCTTTCTTT | TRBJ1-1 | . | TRBV6-5 | few
CASSSAGTGNGYTF | TGTGCCAGCAGCTCCGCCGGGACAGGGAATGGCTACACCTTC | TRBJ1-2 | TRBD1 | TRBV7-3 | .
CASSRQRSSYEQYF | TGTGCCAGCAGTCGACAGAGGAGCTCCTACGAGCAGTACTTC | TRBJ2-7 | . | TRBV6-2/TRBV6-3 | .
CASSLGGGGYNEQFF | TGTGCCAGCAGCCTGGGAGGCGGGGGGTACAATGAGCAGTTCTTC | TRBJ2-1 | TRBD2 | TRBV7-2 | .
CASSGRVDNEQFF | TGTGCCAGCAGCGGCCGGGTAGACAATGAGCAGTTCTTC | TRBJ2-1 | . | TRBV2 | .